The present T cell receptor (beta chain) was sequenced within a study of T cell clonotyping in hematopoietic cell transplantation (dated by TCRdb to the early 2020s). Notes on the research overall: Pretransplant recipient samples were obtained after cytoreduction. Patients were recruited between September 2015 and 2017 and followed until late 2020 or death. A total of 150 or so blood samples were gathered in the study from a few dozen consecutive transplant recipients along with their related donors. Overall study results and their limits: Recipient repertoires showed only a small fraction of overlap with donor repertoires, and over 95% appeared de novo at the given depth. Broader TCR repertoire diversity after transplant was predicted by Inverse Simpson Index values from donors and from recipients before transplant. After transplant, TCR diversity in recipients dropped, and pathologically expanded clonotypes climbed progressively between day 30 and day 180. The sample size was limited and the cells went unsorted, which meant the CD4 and CD8 repertoire contributions could not be told apart.

What this sample's time point label stands for: recipient sample about 28 days before transplant, after cytoreduction. Recipient blood was collected about 28 days before transplant and at days 30, 100 and 180 after transplant. Nuclei Lysis Solution was used to extract genomic DNA from fresh or cryopreserved unfractionated peripheral blood mononuclear cells. TCR beta CDR3 regions were amplified from genomic DNA with the immunoSEQ assay, a bias-controlled multiplex PCR using V- and J-specific primers. A second PCR step added a proprietary barcode and Illumina adapter sequences to the CDR3 amplicons. An Illumina MiSeq instrument was used for sequencing of the CDR3 libraries. The paper's processing steps were these. Export and quality control were done with immunoSEQ Analyzer 3.0, while downstream analyses used R Bioconductor and Immunarch. Only productive rearrangements in the normalized downsampled data set went into calculating the repertoire metrics. Pathologically expanded clonotypes were defined as those larger than 5 templates in the normalized cohort. Repertoire diversity was measured with the Inverse Simpson Index. CMV-specificity analyses were carried out on the non-normalized data set to capture all clonotypes. The table was pulled from immuneACCESS by TCRdb, which kept in-frame rearrangements only. Such tables lose some clones; where checked, under half of the loss comes from unresolved V genes, and the rest has no known cause. V and J calls and clone size are those listed in that table; D and trimming were worked out from the DNA. Across this sample there are approximately 18,000 clones, with about 72% seen only once. Around 17% of the sample belongs to the ten largest clones.

Notes on this clone: Its antigen has not been determined. No base qualities exist here, and no much larger clone lies one base off it.

Via the germline V gene, CDR1 is LGHNA and CDR2 YNFKEQ. Spanning cysteine to phenylalanine, the CDR3 consists of 13 amino acids. Of all the DNA, just the CDR3 is kept, 39 bases in frame from base 1. V drops 8 bases and J drops 3 bases, leaving 13 bases in between. This receptor was obtained from a man between 60 and 70 years old with acute myeloid leukemia. Some clones in this sample may be carry-over from other donors' samples. The material sequenced was peripheral blood mononuclear cells, taken before stem cell transplant. Recombination joined TRBV4-2 with TRBJ1-1; the D gene lacks a confident call. This receptor carries the CDR3 CASGVKRDTEAFF. The DNA is as follows: TGTGCCAGCGGAGTTAAAAGGGACACTGAAGCTTTCTTT.